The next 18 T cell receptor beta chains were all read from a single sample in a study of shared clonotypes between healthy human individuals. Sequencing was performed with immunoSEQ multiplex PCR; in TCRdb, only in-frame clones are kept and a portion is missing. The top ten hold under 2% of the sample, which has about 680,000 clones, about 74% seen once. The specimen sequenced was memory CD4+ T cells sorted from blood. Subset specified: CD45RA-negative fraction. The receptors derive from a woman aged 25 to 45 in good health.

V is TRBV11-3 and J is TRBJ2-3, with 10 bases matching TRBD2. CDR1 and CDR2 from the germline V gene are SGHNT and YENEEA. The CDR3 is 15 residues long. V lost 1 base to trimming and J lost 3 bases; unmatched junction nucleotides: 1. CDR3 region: CASSLGTSGTDTQYF. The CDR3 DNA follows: TGTGCCAGCAGCTTAGGGACTAGCGGAACAGATACGCAGTATTTT. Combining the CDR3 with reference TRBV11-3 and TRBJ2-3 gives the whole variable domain EAGVVQSPRYKIIEKKQPVAFWCNPISGHNTLYWYLQNLGQGPELLIRYENEEAVDDSQLPKDRFSAERLKGVDSTLKIQPAELGDSAVYLCASSLGTSGTDTQYFGPGTRLTVL.

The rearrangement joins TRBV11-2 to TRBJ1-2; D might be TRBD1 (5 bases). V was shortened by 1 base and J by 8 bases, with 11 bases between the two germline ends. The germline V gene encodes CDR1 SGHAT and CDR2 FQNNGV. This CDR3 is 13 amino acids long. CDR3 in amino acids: CASSLGGYRGYTF. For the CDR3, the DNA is TGTGCCAGCAGCTTAGGGGGGTATCGCGGCTACACCTTC.

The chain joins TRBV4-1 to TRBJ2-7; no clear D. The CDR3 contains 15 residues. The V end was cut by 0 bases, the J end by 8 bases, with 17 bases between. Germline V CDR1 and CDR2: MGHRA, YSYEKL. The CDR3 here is CASSQDGPAPTKQYF. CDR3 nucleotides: TGCGCCAGCAGCCAAGATGGGCCAGCTCCTACGAAGCAGTACTTC.

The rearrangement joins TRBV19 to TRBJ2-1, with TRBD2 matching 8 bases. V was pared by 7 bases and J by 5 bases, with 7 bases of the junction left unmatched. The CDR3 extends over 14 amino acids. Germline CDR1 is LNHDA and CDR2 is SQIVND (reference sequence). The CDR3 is CASTFGGADNEQFF. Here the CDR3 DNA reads TGTGCCAGTACCTTCGGGGGGGCGGACAATGAGCAGTTCTTC.

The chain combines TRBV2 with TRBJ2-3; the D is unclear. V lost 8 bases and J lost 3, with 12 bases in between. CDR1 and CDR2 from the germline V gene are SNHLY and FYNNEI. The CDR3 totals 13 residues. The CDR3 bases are TGTGCCAGCGCCCGACGCCTAACAGATACGCAGTATTTT. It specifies CASARRLTDTQYF.

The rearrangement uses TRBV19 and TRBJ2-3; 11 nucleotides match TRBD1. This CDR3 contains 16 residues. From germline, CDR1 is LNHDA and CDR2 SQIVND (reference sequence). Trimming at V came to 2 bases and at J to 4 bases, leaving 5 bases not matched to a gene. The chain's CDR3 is CASSIHSGQGADTQYF. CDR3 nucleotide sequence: TGTGCCAGTAGTATACATTCGGGACAGGGGGCAGATACGCAGTATTTT.

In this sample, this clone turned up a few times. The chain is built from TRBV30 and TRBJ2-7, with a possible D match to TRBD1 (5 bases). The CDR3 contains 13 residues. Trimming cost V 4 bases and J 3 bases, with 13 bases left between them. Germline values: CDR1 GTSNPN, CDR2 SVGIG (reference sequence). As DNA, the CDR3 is TGTGCCTGGAATACAGGTGATAACTACGAGCAGTACTTC. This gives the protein CAWNTGDNYEQYF.

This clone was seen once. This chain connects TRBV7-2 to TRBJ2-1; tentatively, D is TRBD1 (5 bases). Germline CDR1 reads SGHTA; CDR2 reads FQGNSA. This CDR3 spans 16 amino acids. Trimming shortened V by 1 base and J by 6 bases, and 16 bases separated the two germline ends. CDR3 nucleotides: TGTGCCAGCAGCTTAGTGAAGGACATAGTTGTCAATGAGCAGTTCTTC. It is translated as CASSLVKDIVVNEQFF. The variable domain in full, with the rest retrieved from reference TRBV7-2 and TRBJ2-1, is GAGVSQSPSNKVTEKGKDVELRCDPISGHTALYWYRQSLGQGLEFLIYFQGNSAPDKSGLPSDRFSAERTGGSVSTLTIQRTQQEDSAVYLCASSLVKDIVVNEQFFGPGTRLTVL.

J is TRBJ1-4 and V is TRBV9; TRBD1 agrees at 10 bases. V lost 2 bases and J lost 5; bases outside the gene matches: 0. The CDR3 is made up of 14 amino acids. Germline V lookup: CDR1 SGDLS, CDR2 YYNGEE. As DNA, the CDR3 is TGTGCCAGCAGCGTGACAGGGGGCAATGAAAAACTGTTTTTT. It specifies CASSVTGGNEKLFF. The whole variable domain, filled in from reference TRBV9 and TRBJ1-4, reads DSGVTQTPKHLITATGQRVTLRCSPRSGDLSVYWYQQSLDQGLQFLIQYYNGEERAKGNILERFSAQQFPDLHSELNLSSLELGDSALYFCASSVTGGNEKLFFGSGTQLSVL.

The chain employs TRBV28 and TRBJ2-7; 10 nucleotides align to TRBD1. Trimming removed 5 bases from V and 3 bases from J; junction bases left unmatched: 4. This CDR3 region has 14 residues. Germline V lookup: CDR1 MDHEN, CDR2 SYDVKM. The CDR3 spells CASSGQGGIYEQYF. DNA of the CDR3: TGTGCCAGCAGTGGACAGGGGGGCATCTACGAGCAGTACTTC.

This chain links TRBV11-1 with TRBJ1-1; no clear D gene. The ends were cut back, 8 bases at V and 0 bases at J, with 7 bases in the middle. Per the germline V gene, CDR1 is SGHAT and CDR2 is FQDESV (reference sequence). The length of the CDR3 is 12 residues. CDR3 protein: CASGGMNTEAFF. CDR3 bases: TGTGCCAGCGGAGGGATGAACACTGAAGCTTTCTTT.

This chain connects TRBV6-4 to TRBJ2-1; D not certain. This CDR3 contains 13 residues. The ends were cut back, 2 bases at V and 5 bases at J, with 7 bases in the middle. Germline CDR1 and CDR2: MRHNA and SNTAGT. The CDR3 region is CASSDTRHNEQFF. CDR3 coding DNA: TGTGCCAGCAGTGACACCCGTCACAATGAGCAGTTCTTC.

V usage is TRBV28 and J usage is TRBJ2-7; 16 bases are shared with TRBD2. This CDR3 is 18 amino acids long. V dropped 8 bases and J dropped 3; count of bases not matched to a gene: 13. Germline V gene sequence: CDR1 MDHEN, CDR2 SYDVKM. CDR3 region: CASRSYGTSGRAGYEQYF. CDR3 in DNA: TGTGCCAGCCGCTCCTACGGGACTAGCGGGAGGGCGGGCTACGAGCAGTACTTC. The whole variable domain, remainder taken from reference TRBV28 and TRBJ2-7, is DVKVTQSSRYLVKRTGEKVFLECVQDMDHENMFWYRQDPGLGLRLIYFSYDVKMKEKGDIPEGYSVSREKKERFSLILESASTNQTSMYLCASRSYGTSGRAGYEQYFGPGTRLTVT.

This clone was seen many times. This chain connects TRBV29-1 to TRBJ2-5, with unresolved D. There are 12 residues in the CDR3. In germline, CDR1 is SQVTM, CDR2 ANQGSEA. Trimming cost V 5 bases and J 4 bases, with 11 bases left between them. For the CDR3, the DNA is TGCAGCGTTAGGCGGCAGAGAGAGACCCAGTACTTC. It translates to CSVRRQRETQYF.

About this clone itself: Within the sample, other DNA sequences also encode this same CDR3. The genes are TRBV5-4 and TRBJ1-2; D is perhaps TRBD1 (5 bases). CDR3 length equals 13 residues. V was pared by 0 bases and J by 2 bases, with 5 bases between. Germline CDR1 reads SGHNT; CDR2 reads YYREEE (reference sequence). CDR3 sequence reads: CASSLDRNYGYTF. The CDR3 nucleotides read TGTGCCAGCAGCTTGGACAGGAACTATGGCTACACCTTC.

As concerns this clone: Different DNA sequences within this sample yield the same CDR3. The CDR3 is CASRTGGYEQYF. The CDR3 DNA is TGTGCCAGCCGGACAGGCGGCTACGAGCAGTACTTC. The chain carries TRBV28 and TRBJ2-7, with TRBD1 identical over 7 bases. The length of the CDR3 is 12 residues. V was pared by 8 bases and J by 3 bases, with 4 bases of the junction left unmatched. Germline CDR1 is MDHEN and CDR2 is SYDVKM.

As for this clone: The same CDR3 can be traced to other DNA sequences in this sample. The CDR3 DNA is TGTGCCAGCAGTGTGGGGCAAGAGACCCAGTACTTC. Protein: CASSVGQETQYF. The gene calls are TRBV25-1 and TRBJ2-5; D remains unclear. Trimming took 4 bases from V and 2 from J, leaving 5 bases between them. Germline V CDR1 and CDR2: MGHDK, SYGVNS. This CDR3 comprises 12 residues.

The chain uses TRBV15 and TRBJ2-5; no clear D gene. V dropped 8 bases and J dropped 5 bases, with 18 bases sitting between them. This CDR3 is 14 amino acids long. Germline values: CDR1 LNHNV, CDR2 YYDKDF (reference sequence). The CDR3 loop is CATSGAIPPETQYF. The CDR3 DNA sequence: TGTGCCACCTCGGGCGCGATCCCGCCGGAGACCCAGTACTTC. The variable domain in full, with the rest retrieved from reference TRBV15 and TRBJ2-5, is DAMVIQNPRYQVTQFGKPVTLSCSQTLNHNVMYWYQQKSSQAPKLLFHYYDKDFNNEADTPDNFQSRRPNTSFCFLDIRSPGLGDTAMYLCATSGAIPPETQYFGPGTRLLVL.